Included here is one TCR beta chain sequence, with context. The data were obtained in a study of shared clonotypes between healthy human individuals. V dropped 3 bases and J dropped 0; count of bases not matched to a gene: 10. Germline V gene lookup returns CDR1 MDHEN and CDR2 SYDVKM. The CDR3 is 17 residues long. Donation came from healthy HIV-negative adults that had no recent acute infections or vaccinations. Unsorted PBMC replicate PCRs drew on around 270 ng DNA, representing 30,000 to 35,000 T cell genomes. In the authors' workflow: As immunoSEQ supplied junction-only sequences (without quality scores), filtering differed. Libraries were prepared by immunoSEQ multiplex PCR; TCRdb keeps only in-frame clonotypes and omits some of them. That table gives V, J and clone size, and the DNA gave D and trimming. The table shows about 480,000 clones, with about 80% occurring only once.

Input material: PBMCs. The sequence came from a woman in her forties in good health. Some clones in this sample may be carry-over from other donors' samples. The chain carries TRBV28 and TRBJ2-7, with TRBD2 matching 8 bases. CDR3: CASSFGPTSGFSYEQYF. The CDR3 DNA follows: TGTGCCAGCAGTTTTGGGCCCACTAGCGGTTTCTCCTACGAGCAGTACTTC.